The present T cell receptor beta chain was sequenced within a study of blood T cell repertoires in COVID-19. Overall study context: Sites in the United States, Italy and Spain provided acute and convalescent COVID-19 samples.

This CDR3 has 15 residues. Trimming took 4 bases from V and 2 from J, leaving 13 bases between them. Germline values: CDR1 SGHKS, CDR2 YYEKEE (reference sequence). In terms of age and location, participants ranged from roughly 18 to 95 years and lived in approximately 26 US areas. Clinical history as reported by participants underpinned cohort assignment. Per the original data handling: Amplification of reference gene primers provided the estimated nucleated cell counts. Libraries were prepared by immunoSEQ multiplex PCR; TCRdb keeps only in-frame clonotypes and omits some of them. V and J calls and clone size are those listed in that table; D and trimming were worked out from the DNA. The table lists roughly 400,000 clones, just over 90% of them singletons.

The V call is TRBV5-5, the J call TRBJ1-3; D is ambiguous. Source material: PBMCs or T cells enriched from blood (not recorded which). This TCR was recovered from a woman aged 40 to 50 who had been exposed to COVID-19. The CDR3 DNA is TGTGCCAGCAGCCCGACGGGTCCTCCTGGAAACACCATATATTTT. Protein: CASSPTGPPGNTIYF.